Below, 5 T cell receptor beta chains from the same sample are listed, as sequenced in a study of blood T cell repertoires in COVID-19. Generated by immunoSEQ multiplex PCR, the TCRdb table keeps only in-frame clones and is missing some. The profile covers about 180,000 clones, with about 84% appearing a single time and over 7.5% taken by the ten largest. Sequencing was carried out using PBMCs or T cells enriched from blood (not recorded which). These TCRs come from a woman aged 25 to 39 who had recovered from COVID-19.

This CDR3 reads CASSLIPGGGEQYF. CDR3 DNA sequence: TGTGCCAGCAGCTTAATCCCCGGCGGGGGCGAGCAGTACTTC. The V gene is TRBV7-9, the J gene TRBJ2-7, with 7 nucleotides matching TRBD2. CDR1 and CDR2 from the germline V gene are SEHNR and FQNEAQ (reference sequence). This CDR3 has 14 residues. V dropped 2 bases and J dropped 6; count of bases not matched to a gene: 7.

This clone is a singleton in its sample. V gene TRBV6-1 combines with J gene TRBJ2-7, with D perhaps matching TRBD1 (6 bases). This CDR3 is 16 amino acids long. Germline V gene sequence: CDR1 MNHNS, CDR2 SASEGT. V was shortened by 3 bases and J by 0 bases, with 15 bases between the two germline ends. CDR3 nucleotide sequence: TGTGCCAGCAGTGAGGCGGACAGTTTAAGCTCCTACGAGCAGTACTTC. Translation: CASSEADSLSSYEQYF.

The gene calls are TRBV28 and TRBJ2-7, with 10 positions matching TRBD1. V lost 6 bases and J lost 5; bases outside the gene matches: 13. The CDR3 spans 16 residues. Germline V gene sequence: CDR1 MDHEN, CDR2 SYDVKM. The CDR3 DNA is TGTGCCAGCAGCCCCTTAAGGGGGGACAGGGGCAACGAGCAGTACTTC. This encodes CASSPLRGDRGNEQYF.

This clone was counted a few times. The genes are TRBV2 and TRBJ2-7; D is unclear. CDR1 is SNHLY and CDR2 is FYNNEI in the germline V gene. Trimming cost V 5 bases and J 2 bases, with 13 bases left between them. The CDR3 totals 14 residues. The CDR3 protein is CASSYTRVAYEQYF. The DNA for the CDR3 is TGTGCCAGCAGTTACACCCGTGTGGCCTACGAGCAGTACTTC.

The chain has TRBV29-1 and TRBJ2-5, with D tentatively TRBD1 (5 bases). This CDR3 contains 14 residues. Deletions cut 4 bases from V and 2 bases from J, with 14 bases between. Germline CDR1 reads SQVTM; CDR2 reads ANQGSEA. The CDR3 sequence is CSVAPDSIQETQYF. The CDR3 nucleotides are TGCAGCGTTGCCCCCGACAGCATTCAAGAGACCCAGTACTTC.